This passage covers 30 T cell receptor beta chains from one sample sequenced in a study of T cell clonality in common variable immunodeficiency. TCRdb keeps only in-frame clones here, not all; method: immunoSEQ multiplex PCR. This repertoire holds about 41,000 clones, and none appear only once. The specimen sequenced was peripheral blood mononuclear cells. The receptors originated from a person aged 18 to 75 in good health.

This clone was seen at least ten times. The read ends 3 residues early relative to the CDR3; the germline J gene fills the gap. The rearrangement joins TRBV20-1 to TRBJ2-3; D is uncertain. Germline V lookup: CDR1 DFQATT, CDR2 SNEGSKA (reference sequence). V was cut by 0 bases and J by 6 bases, with 10 bases left in between. CDR3 length: 13 amino acids. CDR3 residues: CSARDPLVDTQYF. The DNA read from the CDR3 is TGCAGTGCTAGAGATCCTCTAGTGGATACG.

Many counts were recorded for this clone. The CDR3 end falls 3 residues outside the read, so it is completed with the germline J gene. The rearrangement joins TRBV5-1 to TRBJ2-2; D remains unclear. CDR1 is SGHRS, CDR2 YFSETQ, per germline. The CDR3 consists of 15 residues. Between the trimmed V and J ends, which lost 0 bases and 1 base, there was a span of 7 bases. The DNA read from the CDR3 is TGCGCCAGCAGCTTGGGGGCGTTGAACACCGGGGAG. It encodes CASSLGALNTGE. The full CDR3 protein is CASSLGALNTGELFF.

This clone was detected many times. Coverage ceases 3 residues before the CDR3 finishes, and the germline J gene fills in the end. The chain uses TRBV20-1 and TRBJ2-7; TRBD2 agrees at 7 bases. Trimming took 7 bases from V and 2 from J; bases not matched to a gene: 2. Germline assignment: CDR1 DFQATT and CDR2 SNEGSKA (reference sequence). The CDR3 is made up of 11 amino acids. The CDR3 sequence is CSGTRAYEQYF. CDR3 DNA (partial): TGCAGTGGGACTAGGGCCTACGAG.

The part of the CDR3 DNA that was read is TGCGCCAGCAGCTCCTGGACAGGATCGAACCGAGGGGAGACC. This sequence encodes CASSSWTGSNRGET. The CDR3 in its entirety is CASSSWTGSNRGETQYF. The chain has TRBV5-1 and TRBJ2-5, with 7 bases aligning to TRBD1. The read ends 3 residues shy of where the CDR3 ends; the end is completed using the germline J gene. In germline, CDR1 is SGHRS, CDR2 YFSETQ. The CDR3 is 17 amino acids. V lost 3 bases, J lost 5 bases, and 16 bases stayed unmatched.

This clone was seen ten or more times. Read sequence stops 3 residues before the CDR3 end, and the germline J gene provides the missing end. This sequence joins TRBV11-2 and TRBJ2-2; TRBD1 might be the D (6 bases). Germline CDR1 SGHAT, CDR2 FQNNGV. The length of the CDR3 is 15 residues. Between the trimmed V and J ends, which lost 3 bases and 0 bases, there was a span of 8 bases. The CDR3 DNA, read in part, is TGTGCCAGCAGCTTCAACAGGGCGAACACCGGGGAG. It yields the protein CASSFNRANTGE. The full CDR3 is CASSFNRANTGELFF.

This clone was recorded at least ten times. The observed sequence ends 3 residues before the CDR3 terminus, with the missing tail filled in from the germline J gene. The chain carries TRBV19 and TRBJ1-5; 9 bases are a match to TRBD1. The CDR3 contains 14 residues. Germline values: CDR1 LNHDA, CDR2 SQIVND (reference sequence). Trimming took 10 bases from V and 3 from J; bases not matched to a gene: 7. CDR3: CATRTGDSNQPQHF. Incomplete CDR3 DNA: TGTGCCACCCGGACAGGGGACTCCAATCAGCCC.

About this clone: The read ends 3 residues early relative to the CDR3; the germline J gene fills the gap. The V and J genes are TRBV11-3 and TRBJ2-5, with 9 bases matching TRBD2. The length of the CDR3 is 15 residues. Germline CDR1 and CDR2: SGHNT and YENEEA. Unmatched junction bases numbered 9, after V lost 5 bases and J lost 5 bases. Incomplete CDR3 DNA: TGTGCCAGCAGCCAGAGGGTAGCGGGAGTGGAGACC. This translates into CASSQRVAGVET. The whole CDR3 region reads CASSQRVAGVETQYF.

Many counts were recorded for this clone. The read ends 3 residues early relative to the CDR3; the germline J gene fills the gap. The J gene is TRBJ1-6, the V gene TRBV14, with unresolved D. Germline V gives CDR1 SGHDN, CDR2 FVKESK. The CDR3 spans 13 residues. Trimming pared 0 bases from V and 8 bases from J, leaving 5 bases between. The CDR3 sequence is CASSQDIDSPLHF. The sequenced CDR3 bases are TGTGCCAGCAGCCAAGATATCGATTCACCC.

Note on this clone: The CDR3 end falls 3 residues outside the read, so it is completed with the germline J gene. The rearrangement joins TRBV2 to TRBJ1-1; no reliable D call. Germline assignment: CDR1 SNHLY and CDR2 FYNNEI. Trimming removed 3 bases at V and 4 bases at J, with 12 bases between. The CDR3 totals 14 residues. The CDR3 bases that were read are TGTGCCAGCAGTGAGAGTATAGCTTCCACTGAA. This translates into CASSESIASTE. The entire CDR3 is CASSESIASTEAFF.

There are a few counts of this clone. From the germline J gene comes the end of the CDR3, since the read stops 3 residues before it. This chain joins TRBV7-8 and TRBJ2-4; tentatively, D is TRBD1 (6 bases). Germline values: CDR1 SGHVS, CDR2 FQNEAQ. The CDR3 spans 14 residues. The CDR3 region is CASSLLVTGTGQYF. The part of the CDR3 DNA that was read is TGTGCCAGCAGCTTATTGGTCACAGGGACGGGT.

In this sample, this clone turned up many times. The sequenced fragment ends 3 residues before the CDR3 boundary, so the rest is inferred from the germline J gene. V and J are TRBV6-4 and TRBJ2-3; perhaps TRBD1 as D (7 bases). V was trimmed by 3 bases and J by 5 bases, leaving 15 bases between them. The CDR3 length is 15 residues. The germline V gene encodes CDR1 MRHNA and CDR2 SNTAGT. The CDR3 loop is CASSESEGAGDTQYF. The sequenced part of the CDR3 DNA is TGTGCCAGCAGTGAGTCGGAGGGGGCAGGAGATACG.

In its sample, this clone was seen many times. The read terminates 3 residues before the CDR3 end, so the remaining end is supplied by the germline J gene. The chain carries TRBV7-2 and TRBJ2-2; no clear D gene. V lost 2 bases to trimming and J lost 2 bases, with 6 bases between them. The germline V gene encodes CDR1 SGHTA and CDR2 FQGNSA. The CDR3 consists of 14 residues. CDR3 DNA, as far as it was read: TGTGCCAGCAGCTTATCCCTTAACACCGGGGAG. Its translation is CASSLSLNTGE. The complete CDR3 reads CASSLSLNTGELFF. The whole variable domain, remainder taken from reference TRBV7-2 and TRBJ2-2, is GAGVSQSPSNKVTEKGKDVELRCDPISGHTALYWYRQSLGQGLEFLIYFQGNSAPDKSGLPSDRFSAERTGGSVSTLTIQRTQQEDSAVYLCASSLSLNTGELFFGEGSRLTVL.

This clone was seen at least ten times. The missing CDR3 end, 3 residues past where the read stops, is filled in from the germline J gene. The chain carries TRBV6-2 or TRBV6-3 and TRBJ1-5, with 11 positions matching TRBD1. The CDR3 has 14 amino acids. The germline CDR1 and CDR2 sequences are MNHEY and SVGEGT. Germline trimming cut 4 bases from V and 6 bases from J; bases unmatched to any gene: 2. The sequenced CDR3 bases are TGTGCCAGCAGTTGGACAGGGGGCGGTCAGCCC. Translated: CASSWTGGGQP. The complete CDR3 sequence is CASSWTGGGQPQHF.

This clone was observed many times. The read falls 3 residues short of the CDR3 end, and the missing part is taken from the germline J gene. This chain uses TRBV5-1 with TRBJ2-7; the match to TRBD1 covers 8 bases. V gave up 7 bases and J gave up 6 bases; unmatched junction bases: 15. This CDR3 has 15 amino acids. Per germline, CDR1 SGHRS and CDR2 YFSETQ. The CDR3 DNA, read in part, is TGCGCCAGCCGCCTCGACAGGTCAACAGGGGGCGAG. Translation: CASRLDRSTGGE. The complete CDR3 reads CASRLDRSTGGEQYF.

This clone came up many times. From the germline J gene comes the end of the CDR3, since the read stops 3 residues before it. The chain has TRBV7-6 and TRBJ2-5; 10 nucleotides line up with TRBD1. With 3 bases clipped from V and 5 bases from J, the junction kept 6 bases outside the gene matches. CDR1 is SGHVS and CDR2 is FNYEAQ in the germline V gene. CDR3 size: 15 residues. CDR3 sequence: CASSLFGQGVETQYF. The covered CDR3 bases are TGTGCCAGCAGCTTGTTCGGACAGGGGGTGGAGACC. The full variable domain, with the rest looked up from reference TRBV7-6 and TRBJ2-5, is GAGVSQSPRYKVTKRGQDVALRCDPISGHVSLYWYRQALGQGPEFLTYFNYEAQQDKSGLPNDRFSAERPEGSISTLTIQRTEQRDSAMYRCASSLFGQGVETQYFGPGTRLLVL.

This clone was seen many times. The CDR3 end falls 3 residues outside the read, so it is completed with the germline J gene. V gene TRBV7-2 combines with J gene TRBJ2-1; 11 nucleotides agree with TRBD2. V was pared by 7 bases and J by 5 bases, with 7 bases of the junction left unmatched. The CDR3 consists of 15 residues. Looked up from germline, CDR1 is SGHTA and CDR2 is FQGNSA. The DNA read from the CDR3 is TGTGCCAGCACCGATAGCGGGAGGGCCAACAATGAG. Translating it yields CASTDSGRANNE. The entire CDR3 reads CASTDSGRANNEQFF.

This clone was counted at least ten times. The DNA ends 3 residues before the CDR3 does, and the rest of the CDR3 is filled in from the germline J gene. The chain joins TRBV19 to TRBJ2-3, with D possibly being TRBD2 (6 bases). This CDR3 region has 18 residues. The germline V gene encodes CDR1 LNHDA and CDR2 SQIVND (reference sequence). Between the trimmed V and J ends, which lost 2 bases and 1 base, there was a span of 19 bases. The CDR3 region is CASSINPPGRGGTDTQYF. The sequenced part of the CDR3 DNA is TGTGCCAGTAGTATAAACCCCCCCGGGAGAGGGGGCACAGATACG. Full variable domain (outside the CDR3, taken from reference TRBV19 and TRBJ2-3): DGGITQSPKYLFRKEGQNVTLSCEQNLNHDAMYWYRQDPGQGLRLIYYSQIVNDFQKGDIAEGYSVSREKKESFPLTVTSAQKNPTAFYLCASSINPPGRGGTDTQYFGPGTRLTVL.

This clone has ten or more counts. The read ends 3 residues shy of where the CDR3 ends; the end is completed using the germline J gene. The chain joins TRBV28 to TRBJ2-2; D may be TRBD1 (6 bases). V was cut by 5 bases and J by 6 bases, with 7 bases left in between. CDR1 and CDR2 from the germline V gene are MDHEN and SYDVKM. The CDR3 runs 12 residues. The CDR3 DNA, read in part, is TGTGCCAGCAGTAACAGGGCCGGGGAG. It encodes CASSNRAGE. The whole CDR3 protein is CASSNRAGELFF. The variable domain in full, with the rest retrieved from reference TRBV28 and TRBJ2-2, is DVKVTQSSRYLVKRTGEKVFLECVQDMDHENMFWYRQDPGLGLRLIYFSYDVKMKEKGDIPEGYSVSREKKERFSLILESASTNQTSMYLCASSNRAGELFFGEGSRLTVL.

This clone came up many times. Sequencing ends 3 residues short of the CDR3 end; the germline J gene provides the rest. The chain combines TRBV7-9 with TRBJ1-4; TRBD1 agrees at 7 bases. CDR3 length: 14 residues. CDR1 SEHNR and CDR2 FQNEAQ come from the germline V gene (reference sequence). V trimming: 5 bases; J trimming: 6 bases; junction bases outside the gene matches: 6. Here the CDR3 reads CASSHRGGDEKLFF. The covered CDR3 bases are TGTGCCAGCAGCCACAGGGGAGGGGATGAAAAA. The entire variable domain, with the rest obtained from reference TRBV7-9 and TRBJ1-4, is as follows: DTGVSQNPRHKITKRGQNVTFRCDPISEHNRLYWYRQTLGQGPEFLTYFQNEAQLEKSRLLSDRFSAERPKGSFSTLEIQRTEQGDSAMYLCASSHRGGDEKLFFGSGTQLSVL.

This clone was seen repeatedly, ten times or more. The read falls 3 residues short of the CDR3 end, and the missing part is taken from the germline J gene. This chain joins TRBV10-3 and TRBJ2-1; a possible D gene is TRBD2 (6 bases). The CDR3 runs to 17 residues. CDR1 is ENHRY and CDR2 is SYGVKD in the germline V gene. V lost 0 bases to trimming and J lost 9 bases, with 21 bases between them. CDR3 sequence reads: CAISESQTRANLGEQFF. The DNA read from the CDR3 is TGTGCCATCAGTGAGTCTCAGACTAGAGCGAATCTCGGTGAG.

In its sample, this clone was seen many times. The read gets to within 3 residues of the CDR3 end, and the germline J gene fills in the rest. The chain recombines TRBV5-1 with TRBJ1-1; 7 bases agree with TRBD1. This CDR3 has 15 residues. Germline CDR1 reads SGHRS; CDR2 reads YFSETQ. Incomplete CDR3 DNA: TGCGCCAGCAGCTCGACGGACCGGGACAGCAAGAGA. It specifies CASSSTDRDSKR. The full CDR3 reads CASSSTDRDSKRAFF. Drawing the rest from reference TRBV5-1 and TRBJ1-1, the complete variable domain is KAGVTQTPRYLIKTRGQQVTLSCSPISGHRSVSWYQQTPGQGLQFLFEYFSETQRNKGNFPGRFSGRQFSNSRSEMNVSTLELGDSALYLCASSSTDRDSKRAFFGQGTRLTVV.

This clone was observed a few times. Coverage ceases 3 residues before the CDR3 finishes, and the germline J gene fills in the end. The chain couples TRBV19 to TRBJ1-2; D unclear. Germline-derived CDR1 and CDR2 are LNHDA and SQIVND (reference sequence). The CDR3 has 15 amino acids. The sequenced part of the CDR3 DNA is TGTGCCAGTAGTATATCCGCGGGCGACACCTACGAC. It encodes CASSISAGDTYD. From start to end, the CDR3 is CASSISAGDTYDYTF.

At least ten counts were recorded for this clone. From the germline J gene comes the end of the CDR3, since the read stops 3 residues before it. The chain couples TRBV20-1 to TRBJ1-5; tentatively, D is TRBD1 (6 bases). Germline CDR1 is DFQATT and CDR2 is SNEGSKA (reference sequence). CDR3 length: 15 amino acids. Trimming left V 6 bases short and J 2 bases short, with 17 bases between. CDR3 DNA, as far as it was read: TGCAGTGCCAAAATAGGGGGTTGGGGCAATCAGCCC. It codes for CSAKIGGWGNQP. The whole CDR3 sequence reads CSAKIGGWGNQPQHF.

This clone has a count of ten or more. The read halts 3 residues ahead of the CDR3 end, with the missing end drawn from the germline J gene. The chain couples TRBV20-1 to TRBJ1-5; TRBD1 matches 8 bases. This CDR3 region has 14 residues. Trimming took 4 bases from V and 6 from J; bases not matched to a gene: 8. CDR1 and CDR2 (germline): DFQATT, SNEGSKA (reference sequence). CDR3 DNA (partial): TGCAGTGCTAACGGACAGGGACAGAGTCAGCCC. Amino acids: CSANGQGQSQP. The full CDR3 protein is CSANGQGQSQPQHF.

This clone was recorded at least ten times. The read falls 3 residues short of the CDR3 end, and the missing part is taken from the germline J gene. The chain employs TRBV7-2 and TRBJ1-5, with D possibly TRBD1 on 5 matching bases. V was cut by 5 bases and J by 6 bases, with 17 bases left in between. The CDR3 consists of 15 residues. The V gene's germline CDR1 is SGHTA and CDR2 FQGNSA. The CDR3 spells CASSTGPRVGQPQHF. CDR3 bases read: TGTGCCAGCAGCACAGGACCTCGGGTGGGTCAGCCC. The full variable domain, with the rest looked up from reference TRBV7-2 and TRBJ1-5, is GAGVSQSPSNKVTEKGKDVELRCDPISGHTALYWYRQSLGQGLEFLIYFQGNSAPDKSGLPSDRFSAERTGGSVSTLTIQRTQQEDSAVYLCASSTGPRVGQPQHFGDGTRLSIL.

This clone was seen ten or more times. Read coverage stops 3 residues before the CDR3 terminus; the germline J gene supplies the remainder. V is TRBV13 and J is TRBJ2-2; 7 bases are a match to TRBD1. The ends lost 7 bases at V and 5 bases at J; junction bases unmatched: 10. Germline values: CDR1 PRHDT, CDR2 FYEKMQ (reference sequence). This CDR3 is built from 15 residues. The CDR3 loop reads CASILRQGDTGELFF. The part of the CDR3 DNA that was read is TGTGCCAGCATCCTAAGGCAGGGGGATACCGGGGAG. Looking up the rest from reference TRBV13 and TRBJ2-2 gives the full variable domain: AAGVIQSPRHLIKEKRETATLKCYPIPRHDTVYWYQQGPGQDPQFLISFYEKMQSDKGSIPDRFSAQQFSDYHSELNMSSLELGDSALYFCASILRQGDTGELFFGEGSRLTVL.

Concerning this clone: A read error may be the cause here, since a much bigger clone is one base away. With the read ending 3 residues before the CDR3 end, the germline J gene is used to fill in that end. The chain combines TRBV2 with TRBJ1-2, with a weak D call TRBD1 (6 bases). The CDR3 has 13 residues. Germline lookup yields CDR1 SNHLY and CDR2 FYNNEI. The CDR3 here is CASSGQEIGVYTF. The CDR3 bases that were read are TGTGCCAGCAGTGGACAGGAAATCGGCGTC.

This clone has ten or more counts. With the read ending 3 residues before the CDR3 end, the germline J gene is used to fill in that end. The genes are TRBV11-2 and TRBJ2-2, with D tentatively TRBD1 or TRBD2 (5 bases each). CDR3 length: 13 residues. Germline V gene sequence: CDR1 SGHAT, CDR2 FQNNGV. V shed 6 bases and J shed 5 bases, with 10 bases lying between them. CDR3 bases read: TGTGCCAGCAGAGAGGGGTGGACCGGGGAG. This sequence encodes CASREGWTGE. The whole CDR3 sequence is CASREGWTGELFF.

This clone was found many times. The CDR3 bases that were read are TGCAGTGCTAGTAAAGGGGCAAACACTAATGAAAAA. It translates to CSASKGANTNEK. The complete CDR3 sequence is CSASKGANTNEKLFF. The J gene is TRBJ1-4, the V gene TRBV20-1, with D perhaps matching TRBD1 (5 bases). The read ends 3 residues before the CDR3 terminus; that terminus is restored from the germline J gene. The CDR3 length is 15 residues. With 3 bases removed from V and 2 bases from J, the gap between germline ends came to 13 bases. CDR1 and CDR2 from the germline V gene are DFQATT and SNEGSKA (reference sequence).

The sample holds many counts of this clone. The CDR3 goes on 3 residues after the read ends, and that part is filled in from the germline J gene. This rearrangement joins TRBV5-1 to TRBJ2-1; 11 bases agree with TRBD2. This CDR3 is 14 amino acids long. Per germline, CDR1 SGHRS and CDR2 YFSETQ. V lost 5 bases, J lost 3 bases, and 1 base stayed unmatched. The CDR3 sequence is CASRTSGVYNEQFF. Incomplete CDR3 DNA: TGCGCCAGCAGGACTAGCGGGGTCTACAATGAG. The full variable domain, with the rest looked up from reference TRBV5-1 and TRBJ2-1, is KAGVTQTPRYLIKTRGQQVTLSCSPISGHRSVSWYQQTPGQGLQFLFEYFSETQRNKGNFPGRFSGRQFSNSRSEMNVSTLELGDSALYLCASRTSGVYNEQFFGPGTRLTVL.